A selection of T cell receptor beta chains follows, all from one sample in a study of blood T cell repertoires in COVID-19. Produced via immunoSEQ multiplex PCR; TCRdb's table is partial and in-frame only. Here the sample spans around 200,000 clones, approximately 85% being singletons. What was sequenced was peripheral blood. Receptors originate from a woman of 80 years or more with acute or convalescent COVID-19. Each CDR3 is given with its conserved first and last residue. Each record gives: V gene, J gene, D gene, clone size, CDR3 DNA, CDR3 protein. A D gene is named only where the DNA matches it firmly. Clone size is given for some rows only: seen once, a few or many times, or a class if the clone is expanded.

>TRBV7-3|TRBJ2-7|NA|few
TGTGCCAGCAGCTTAAAGGCGGCAACCGCGCAGTACTTC
CASSLKAATAQYF
>TRBV28|TRBJ1-2|TRBD1|NA
TGTGCCAGCAGTACGGGACAGGGTTTCATACCCCGCTATGGCTACACCTTC
CASSTGQGFIPRYGYTF
>TRBV5-1|TRBJ2-3|NA|NA
TGCGCCAGCAGCCCCCTCGGTACTAGCACAGATACGCAGTATTTT
CASSPLGTSTDTQYF
>TRBV18|TRBJ2-2|NA|NA
TGTGCCAGCTCACCATCTTCCCGGTTGAACACCGGGGAGCTGTTTTTT
CASSPSSRLNTGELFF
>TRBV2|TRBJ2-3|TRBD2|NA
TGTGCCAGCCTAGCGGGATGGGCAGATACGCAGTATTTT
CASLAGWADTQYF
>TRBV19|TRBJ2-5|NA|NA
TGTGCCAGTAGCCCAGCCCCAGGGGATCGGTTGGAGACCCAGTACTTC
CASSPAPGDRLETQYF
>TRBV7-5|TRBJ2-7|NA|NA
TGTGCCAGAAGCTTAGATTCGGGACTAGCGGGAGGTCCCCGCTCCTACGAGCAGTACTTC
CARSLDSGLAGGPRSYEQYF
>TRBV2|TRBJ2-7|TRBD2|NA
TGTGCCAGCACGTCGGGACTAGGTCCCTACGAGCAGTACTTC
CASTSGLGPYEQYF
>TRBV7-2|TRBJ2-5|TRBD1|NA
TGTGCCAGCAGCGCCCGCGCTACAGGGGGACCAGAGACCCAGTACTTC
CASSARATGGPETQYF
>TRBV4-2|TRBJ1-1|NA|NA
TGTGCCAGCAGCCAAGAAGAAGGGGTAACTGAAGCTTTCTTT
CASSQEEGVTEAFF
>TRBV1|TRBJ1-1|NA|NA
TGCACCAGCAGCCCAATTGGGCTCGTCAGATCTGAAGCTTTCTTT
CTSSPIGLVRSEAFF
>TRBV6-2/TRBV6-3|TRBJ2-7|NA|few
TGTGCCAGCAGTTCCTCGTCCGGGACACCCTACGAGCAGTACTTC
CASSSSSGTPYEQYF
>TRBV19|TRBJ2-7|TRBD2|NA
TGTGCCAGTAGTATCGAAAGGGGACTAGGCGACGAGCAGTACTTC
CASSIERGLGDEQYF
>TRBV5-5|TRBJ1-6|NA|NA
TGTGCCAGCAGCCAGGCTAATGGGGCAGGGTCAAATTCACCCCTCCACTTT
CASSQANGAGSNSPLHF
>TRBV7-2|TRBJ1-6|NA|NA
TGTGCCAGCAGTCAACGACGAGGAGGTTCACCCCTCCACTTT
CASSQRRGGSPLHF
>TRBV7-2|TRBJ1-2|NA|NA
TGTGCCAGCAGCTTACCTCTGGCAGGGGACTACACCTTC
CASSLPLAGDYTF
>TRBV18|TRBJ1-1|TRBD1|NA
TGTGCCAGCTCACCACCAAGGGGGCTGGGCACTGAAGCTTTCTTT
CASSPPRGLGTEAFF
>TRBV7-6|TRBJ2-1|NA|NA
TGTGCCAGCAGCTTAAATCGAGGCGAGCAGTTCTTC
CASSLNRGEQFF
>TRBV27|TRBJ1-1|NA|NA
TGTGCCAGCAGTGGAGCGTATTTTGGGGCTTTCTTT
CASSGAYFGAFF
>TRBV4-3|TRBJ2-7|NA|NA
TGCGCCAGCAGCCAAGATGCTAGCCCCACCAGCTCCTACGAGCAGTACTTC
CASSQDASPTSSYEQYF
>TRBV5-6|TRBJ1-1|NA|NA
TGTGCCAGCAGCTTTTATCGGTCCATGAACACTGAAGCTTTCTTT
CASSFYRSMNTEAFF
>TRBV30|TRBJ1-1|NA|few
TGTGCCTGGAGTGGCGTTCTCGCGGGGGAAGCTTTCTTT
CAWSGVLAGEAFF
>TRBV11-2|TRBJ1-1|NA|NA
TGTGCCAGCAGCTACTACACTGAAGCTTTCTTT
CASSYYTEAFF
>TRBV12-3/TRBV12-4|TRBJ2-3|NA|NA
TGTGCCAGCAGACTTACGGGGGATACGCAGTATTTT
CASRLTGDTQYF
>TRBV7-2|TRBJ2-3|TRBD2|NA
TGTGCCAGCAGCTTAACCCGGGGCGGGAGGGCCAGAGATACGCAGTATTTT
CASSLTRGGRARDTQYF
>TRBV6-6|TRBJ1-2|NA|NA
TGTGCCAGCAGTTACGGATCGGGAGTACTGAGCTACACCTTC
CASSYGSGVLSYTF
>TRBV19|TRBJ2-1|TRBD1|NA
TGTGCCAGTACCCGGGACAGATACAATGAGCAGTTCTTC
CASTRDRYNEQFF
>TRBV6-6|TRBJ2-2|TRBD1|once
TGTGCCAGCATCCGGACAGGGAACACCGGGGAGCTGTTTTTT
CASIRTGNTGELFF
>TRBV27|TRBJ1-2|NA|NA
TGTGCCAGCAGCTCAAGAATCAGCGGGGGCTATGGCTACACCTTC
CASSSRISGGYGYTF
>TRBV28|TRBJ2-1|NA|NA
TGTGCCAGCAGTTCTACTAGTAGCGGAACCTACAATGAGCAGTTCTTC
CASSSTSSGTYNEQFF
>TRBV19|TRBJ2-7|NA|NA
TGTGCCAGTAGTATAGGAACGACAGCTACCTACGAGCAGTACTTC
CASSIGTTATYEQYF
>TRBV6-1|TRBJ1-2|NA|NA
TGTGCCAGCAGTGAAGAGTATCCAGCTAACTATGGCTACACCTTC
CASSEEYPANYGYTF
>TRBV2|TRBJ2-7|TRBD2|NA
TGTGCCAGCCGAAACGAGGGACTAGCGTACGAGCAGTACTTC
CASRNEGLAYEQYF
>TRBV7-2|TRBJ2-3|NA|once
TGTGCCAGCAGCGCCCAGGGGCCCATGCAGTATTTT
CASSAQGPMQYF
>TRBV11-2|TRBJ2-1|NA|NA
TGTGCCAGCAGCTTAGCTCTAGGTCCCTATGAGCAGTTCTTC
CASSLALGPYEQFF
>TRBV2|TRBJ1-6|TRBD1|NA
TGTGCCAGCAAGAGAGCAGGGGGCGATTCACCCCTCCACTTT
CASKRAGGDSPLHF
>TRBV6-5|TRBJ2-5|TRBD1|few
TGTGCCAGCAGTACACAGGGGGAGACCCAGTACTTC
CASSTQGETQYF
>TRBV24-1|TRBJ1-2|NA|NA
TGTGCCACCAGTGATCTACGGAGGGAATGGGGCTACACCTTC
CATSDLRREWGYTF
>TRBV7-7|TRBJ2-1|TRBD2|NA
TGTGCTAGCAGTCCTCAACTAGCGCGTTTTGACAATGAGCAGTTCTTC
CASSPQLARFDNEQFF
>TRBV2|TRBJ1-1|NA|NA
TGTGCCAGCAGGAGGGTGACTGCTGAAGCTTTCTTT
CASRRVTAEAFF